The rows below give T cell receptor beta chains drawn from one sample of a study of blood T cell repertoires in COVID-19. Using immunoSEQ multiplex PCR, the repertoire was profiled, and TCRdb retains in-frame clones only, with some absent. The sample has 330,000 or so clones; approximately 89% are singletons. Sequenced input: peripheral blood. Receptors originate from a woman in her sixties with COVID-19, enrolled during active disease. The CDR3 runs from the conserved cysteine through the conserved F or W. D genes are given only for firm matches. Clone size is not always given. Where it is, it says once, few, many or a class for expanded clones.

abundance	j_gene	d_gene	v_gene	CDR3aa	CDR3nt
.	TRBJ1-2	TRBD1	TRBV6-1	CASSDPGTVNYGYTF	TGTGCCAGCAGTGACCCCGGGACAGTTAACTATGGCTACACCTTC
.	TRBJ1-3	TRBD1	TRBV18	CASSTAGQGAYTIYF	TGTGCCAGCTCGACAGCCGGACAGGGGGCCTACACCATATATTTT
.	TRBJ1-5	TRBD1	TRBV6-1	CASSEALAGTGANQPQHF	TGTGCCAGCAGTGAAGCCTTGGCCGGGACAGGGGCCAATCAGCCCCAGCATTTT
few	TRBJ1-2	.	TRBV4-1	CASSQVGTGGAGRGYTF	TGCGCCAGCAGCCAAGTGGGAACTGGGGGGGCAGGTCGTGGCTACACCTTC
.	TRBJ1-3	.	TRBV12-3/TRBV12-4	CASSLRLNTIYF	TGTGCCAGCAGTTTACGTCTAAACACCATATATTTT
.	TRBJ1-5	TRBD1	TRBV5-1	CASSGGQGPGWPQHF	TGCGCCAGCAGCGGGGGACAGGGGCCGGGTTGGCCCCAGCATTTT
once	TRBJ1-5	.	TRBV18	CASSPGVGNNQPQHF	TGTGCCAGCTCACCCGGGGTAGGGAACAATCAGCCCCAGCATTTT
.	TRBJ1-2	TRBD1	TRBV7-9	CASSSTGWNRGLLTTF	TGTGCCAGCAGCTCCACGGGGTGGAACAGGGGCCTTCTCACCACCTTC
.	TRBJ1-5	TRBD1	TRBV7-7	CASSSGTGPHFSGKHF	TGTGCTAGCAGCTCCGGGACAGGACCTCATTTTTCGGGAAAGCATTTT
.	TRBJ1-2	.	TRBV11-1	CASSLKYSPGYGYTF	TGTGCCAGCAGCTTAAAGTACTCCCCGGGGTATGGCTACACCTTC
.	TRBJ2-1	TRBD2	TRBV30	CAGTGRTSGGWMFF	TGTGCCGGGACCGGGCGGACTAGCGGGGGTTGGATGTTCTTC
.	TRBJ2-5	TRBD1	TRBV19	CASRPTGGGQETQYF	TGTGCCAGTAGGCCGACAGGGGGCGGGCAAGAGACCCAGTACTTC
.	TRBJ2-7	TRBD2	TRBV10-3	CAISATGGEQYF	TGTGCCATCAGCGCGACGGGGGGCGAGCAGTACTTC